This T cell receptor beta chain was recovered during a study of PD-L1 blockade in urothelial cancer. In the study overall: The patients' atezolizumab therapy, 1,200 mg intravenously every 3 weeks, started in the mid-2010s.

The V end lost 5 bases, the J end lost 7 bases, and 20 bases lay between the germline ends. Germline CDR1 and CDR2: GTSNPN and SVGIG (reference sequence). The CDR3 contains 15 residues. Stated time point: pretreatment peripheral blood. Patients' cancers were locally advanced or metastatic urothelial carcinomas. The protocol was immunoSEQ multiplex PCR, while the TCRdb copy is restricted to in-frame clones and leaves out a portion. This sample has around 130,000 clones, with about 88% found just once. This chain links TRBV30 with TRBJ1-4, with D unresolved. The source material was PBMCs, sampled around atezolizumab (anti-PD-L1) treatment. This sequence originates from a man aged 50 to 59 with urothelial cancer. The CDR3 loop reads CAWGSPGREGEKLFF. CDR3 in DNA: TGTGCCTGGGGAAGTCCGGGCCGGGAAGGTGAAAAACTGTTTTTT.